The 27 T cell receptor beta chains listed next were all sequenced from one sample in a study of T cell repertoires in cytomegalovirus infection. No antigen has been assigned to these receptors. Each CDR3 protein is one row after TCRdb ran MiXCR on the reads. Of around 770,000 distinct CDR3 sequences in the sample, just under 30% were seen once. This specimen was cultured CD8+ T cells from PBMCs, taken from culture after CMV antigen stimulation. The receptors derive from a human donor in good health (CMV status not recorded). Some clones in this sample may be carry-over from other donors' samples.

In DNA, the CDR3 is TGTGCCAGTATGACGCCTTGGACCTCCGATTCGTATGGCTACACCTTC. It is translated as CASMTPWTSDSYGYTF. The V call is TRBV19, the J call TRBJ1-2; D call uncertain. Deletions cut 7 bases from V and 5 bases from J, with 23 bases between. This CDR3 has 16 residues. CDR1 and CDR2 from the germline V gene are LNHDA and SQIVND (reference sequence).

The gene calls are TRBV2 and TRBJ2-1; perhaps D is TRBD1 or TRBD2 (6 bases each). The CDR3 extends over 14 amino acids. V was clipped by 4 bases and J by 6 bases, with 13 bases between them. Germline V gives CDR1 SNHLY, CDR2 FYNNEI. The CDR3 reads CASSGLQGGNEQFF. The DNA for the CDR3 is TGTGCCAGCAGTGGGTTACAGGGAGGCAATGAGCAGTTCTTC.

The chain uses TRBV5-4 and TRBJ2-2; TRBD1 aligns across 8 bases. Trimming took 3 bases from V and 3 from J; bases not matched to a gene: 7. CDR1 and CDR2 from the germline V gene are SGHNT and YYREEE (reference sequence). This CDR3 has 16 amino acids. The CDR3 DNA sequence: TGTGCCAGCAGCTCACCGGACAGGGAGTACACCGGGGAGCTGTTTTTT. It is translated as CASSSPDREYTGELFF. Full variable domain (outside the CDR3, taken from reference TRBV5-4 and TRBJ2-2): ETGVTQSPTHLIKTRGQQVTLRCSSQSGHNTVSWYQQALGQGPQFIFQYYREEENGRGNFPPRFSGLQFPNYSSELNVNALELDDSALYLCASSSPDREYTGELFFGEGSRLTVL.

The table lists this clonotype with a few counts. The chain is built from TRBV11-2 and TRBJ1-2, with 7 bases aligning to TRBD1. The germline gives CDR1 SGHAT, CDR2 FQNNGV. CDR3 length: 14 amino acids. The V gene end was trimmed by 10 bases and the J gene end by 6 bases; junction bases not matched to a gene: 14. The CDR3 loop reads CAIRDSENGNGYTF. The CDR3 DNA is TGTGCCATAAGGGACAGCGAAAATGGGAATGGCTACACCTTC. The complete variable domain, with remaining parts taken from reference TRBV11-2 and TRBJ1-2, reads EAGVAQSPRYKIIEKRQSVAFWCNPISGHATLYWYQQILGQGPKLLIQFQNNGVVDDSQLPKDRFSAERLKGVDSTLKIQPAKLEDSAVYLCAIRDSENGNGYTFGSGTRLTVV.

This clonotype occurred many times. This chain's CDR3 is CASSLALGTKNIQYF. CDR3 nucleotides: TGTGCCAGCAGCTTAGCTCTGGGAACCAAAAACATTCAGTACTTC. The chain employs TRBV7-2 and TRBJ2-4; D ambiguous. The CDR3 extends over 15 amino acids. Germline CDR1 SGHTA, CDR2 FQGNSA. Trimming pared 0 bases from V and 2 bases from J, leaving 8 bases between.

The chain recombines TRBV4-3 with TRBJ2-6; no definite D call. Germline V gene lookup returns CDR1 LGHNA and CDR2 YSLEER. Trimming cost V 0 bases and J 0 bases, with 12 bases left between them. The CDR3 has 18 amino acids. This CDR3 is CASSQDFSPPSGANVLTF. CDR3 DNA: TGCGCCAGCAGCCAAGACTTTTCACCCCCCTCTGGGGCCAACGTCCTGACTTTC.

V is TRBV7-8 and J is TRBJ2-7, with a tentative D call TRBD1 (6 bases). V gave up 2 bases and J gave up 1 base, with 9 bases separating them. The CDR3 has 14 residues. Germline lookup yields CDR1 SGHVS and CDR2 FQNEAQ. CDR3 coding DNA: TGTGCCAGCAGCTTATACAGGGCGTCCTACGAGCAGTACTTC. Translation gives CASSLYRASYEQYF.

In this sample, this clonotype turned up a few times. The rearrangement joins TRBV20-1 to TRBJ1-2, with 7 bases fitting TRBD1. Looked up from germline, CDR1 is DFQATT and CDR2 is SNEGSKA (reference sequence). The CDR3 totals 14 residues. With 1 base clipped from V and 5 bases from J, the junction kept 7 bases outside the gene matches. This CDR3 reads CSARASTGRYGYTF. The DNA for the CDR3 is TGCAGTGCTAGAGCGTCGACAGGGAGGTATGGCTACACCTTC.

The CDR3 is CASSMTASPGQPQHF. The CDR3 nucleotides read TGTGCCAGCAGCATGACAGCTTCTCCGGGTCAGCCCCAGCATTTT. The J gene is TRBJ1-5, the V gene TRBV7-9; possible D gene TRBD1, 5 bases. There are 15 residues in the CDR3. V was pared by 5 bases and J by 6 bases, with 17 bases between. CDR1 and CDR2 (germline): SEHNR, FQNEAQ (reference sequence). Complete variable domain (other parts from reference TRBV7-9 and TRBJ1-5): DTGVSQNPRHKITKRGQNVTFRCDPISEHNRLYWYRQTLGQGPEFLTYFQNEAQLEKSRLLSDRFSAERPKGSFSTLEIQRTEQGDSAMYLCASSMTASPGQPQHFGDGTRLSIL.

This chain connects TRBV6-1 to TRBJ1-6; D uncertain. CDR3 length: 12 amino acids. Germline V lookup: CDR1 MNHNS, CDR2 SASEGT. Trimming removed 1 base at V and 9 bases at J, with 4 bases between. The CDR3 spells CASSEGVSPLHF. The CDR3 DNA is TGTGCCAGCAGTGAAGGCGTTTCACCCCTCCACTTT.

This clonotype was recorded only once. CDR3 residues: CASSAIDRGPNNEQFF. Written as DNA, the CDR3 is TGCGCCAGCAGCGCCATAGACAGGGGGCCCAACAATGAGCAGTTCTTC. The chain is built from TRBV5-1 and TRBJ2-1; the match to TRBD1 covers 10 bases. The V gene end was trimmed by 4 bases and the J gene end by 5 bases; junction bases not matched to a gene: 9. This CDR3 is 16 amino acids long. Germline CDR1 is SGHRS and CDR2 is YFSETQ.

With respect to this clonotype: This may come from a read error, since a much larger clone is one base off. This chain's CDR3 is CASGPLDKYEQYF. CDR3 in DNA: TGTGCCAGCGGCCCCCTAGACAAGTACGAGCAGTACTTC. The chain links TRBV7-9 to TRBJ2-7; D uncertain. This CDR3 is 13 amino acids long. The germline V and J ends were trimmed by 8 bases and 4 bases, with 15 bases remaining between them. Germline CDR1 is SEHNR and CDR2 is FQNEAQ (reference sequence).

The CDR3 nucleotides are TGTGCCAGCAGAGACCGGTTCGGGCTGTTTTTT. It translates to CASRDRFGLFF. This chain uses TRBV6-6 with TRBJ1-4; D not resolved. The CDR3 loop spans 11 amino acids. In germline, CDR1 is MNHNY, CDR2 SVGAGI (reference sequence). V lost 6 bases and J lost 14, with 13 bases in between.

This clonotype was detected ten times or more. The J gene is TRBJ2-7, the V gene TRBV7-8; perhaps D is TRBD1 or TRBD2 (6 bases each). Germline CDR1 reads SGHVS; CDR2 reads FQNEAQ. The V end lost 1 base, the J end lost 6 bases, and 7 bases lay between the germline ends. The CDR3 is made up of 12 amino acids. The CDR3 nucleotides read TGTGCCAGCAGCTTAGGGGGGGCCGAGCAGTACGTC. Amino acids: CASSLGGAEQYV.

V is TRBV19 and J is TRBJ1-2, with a weak D call TRBD1 (5 bases). The CDR3 length is 14 residues. Germline CDR1 is LNHDA and CDR2 is SQIVND (reference sequence). Trimming removed 3 bases from V and 0 bases from J, with 8 bases in between. For the CDR3, the DNA is TGTGCCAGTAGTATCGACAGCCCTAACTATGGCTACACCTTC. Its translation: CASSIDSPNYGYTF. Full variable domain (missing parts from reference TRBV19 and TRBJ1-2): DGGITQSPKYLFRKEGQNVTLSCEQNLNHDAMYWYRQDPGQGLRLIYYSQIVNDFQKGDIAEGYSVSREKKESFPLTVTSAQKNPTAFYLCASSIDSPNYGYTFGSGTRLTVV.

The table lists this clonotype with a few counts. The chain has TRBV7-9 and TRBJ1-5; D gene uncertain. V lost 6 bases and J 0 bases, leaving 9 bases between the germline ends. The CDR3 extends over 14 amino acids. Germline V gene lookup returns CDR1 SEHNR and CDR2 FQNEAQ (reference sequence). CDR3 coding DNA: TGTGCCAGCAGTTTCAGTTCTAGCAATCAGCCCCAGCATTTT. Translation: CASSFSSSNQPQHF.

This clonotype was found once. Since a much larger clone is just one base distant, this may be a read error. This chain joins TRBV12-3 or TRBV12-4 and TRBJ1-4; TRBD1 might be the D (5 bases). The CDR3 totals 16 residues. V gave up 1 base and J gave up 5 bases, with 14 bases separating them. This chain's CDR3 is CASSLVRAGRNEKLFF. The CDR3 nucleotides read TGTGCCAGCAGTTTAGTGCGGGCAGGGAGGAATGAAAAACTGTTTTTT.

V gene TRBV4-1 combines with J gene TRBJ2-2, with D perhaps matching TRBD2 (5 bases). The CDR3 consists of 16 residues. Germline V gene data show CDR1 as MGHRA and CDR2 as YSYEKL. Trimming took off 1 base at V and 7 bases at J, with 16 bases between the two ends. The CDR3 DNA is TGCGCCAGCAGCCAAGCCGGCAGGAGGATGGGCGGGGAGCTGTTTTTT. Its translation is CASSQAGRRMGGELFF.

The genes are TRBV9 and TRBJ2-7; TRBD2 matches 8 bases. This CDR3 comprises 16 residues. The junction had 5 bases not matched to a gene; V was cut back by 0 bases and J by 0 bases. The germline CDR1 and CDR2 sequences are SGDLS and YYNGEE. This chain's CDR3 is CASSVVAGMSSYEQYV. The CDR3 bases are TGTGCCAGCAGCGTAGTAGCGGGGATGAGCTCCTACGAGCAGTACGTC.

The chain links TRBV27 to TRBJ1-2; 10 bases fit TRBD1. V trimming: 2 bases; J trimming: 4 bases; junction bases outside the gene matches: 7. Per the germline V gene, CDR1 is MNHEY and CDR2 is SMNVEV (reference sequence). The CDR3 totals 16 residues. The CDR3 spells CASSLISGTGVYGYTF. As DNA, the CDR3 is TGTGCCAGCAGTTTAATCTCCGGGACAGGGGTCTATGGCTACACCTTC.

The chain is built from TRBV27 and TRBJ2-1; D not certain. V lost 8 bases to trimming and J lost 5 bases, with 10 bases between them. CDR3 length: 12 residues. The germline CDR1 and CDR2 sequences are MNHEY and SMNVEV (reference sequence). The CDR3 reads CASSSEDNEQFF. The CDR3 region has the DNA TGTGCCAGCTCCTCAGAGGACAATGAGCAGTTCTTC.

This clonotype came up a few times. The J gene is TRBJ2-2, the V gene TRBV7-9; a weak D match, TRBD2 (5 bases). The V gene's germline CDR1 is SEHNR and CDR2 FQNEAQ (reference sequence). Between the trimmed V and J ends, which lost 5 bases and 0 bases, there was a span of 13 bases. CDR3 length: 16 amino acids. CDR3 coding DNA: TGTGCCAGCAGCGGAGAGGCGGGCACGAACACCGGGGAGCTGTTTTTT. Its translation: CASSGEAGTNTGELFF.

The chain combines TRBV6-2 or TRBV6-3 with TRBJ1-5, with a possible D match to TRBD1 (5 bases). Trimming left V 3 bases short and J 4 bases short, with 13 bases between. This CDR3 has 15 amino acids. Germline V gene data show CDR1 as MNHEY and CDR2 as SVGEGT. The CDR3 is CASSYRDGFNQPQHF. CDR3 bases: TGTGCCAGCAGTTATCGGGACGGCTTTAATCAGCCCCAGCATTTT.

This clonotype occurred a few times. This chain links TRBV6-6 with TRBJ1-2, with D maybe TRBD1 (5 bases). The ends were cut back, 10 bases at V and 5 bases at J, with 8 bases in the middle. Germline-derived CDR1 and CDR2 are MNHNY and SVGAGI (reference sequence). This CDR3 contains 10 residues. CDR3 residues: CATDRYGYTF. CDR3 nucleotides: TGTGCCACCGACAGATATGGCTACACCTTC.

J is TRBJ2-1 and V is TRBV11-2; TRBD2 matches 10 bases. J was trimmed by 5 bases and V by 5 bases; bases with no gene match: 9. Germline lookup yields CDR1 SGHAT and CDR2 FQNNGV. The CDR3 is made up of 16 amino acids. CDR3: CASSTHSGGENNEQFF. CDR3 in DNA: TGTGCCAGCAGCACCCACAGCGGGGGGGAGAACAATGAGCAGTTCTTC.

This clonotype has just a few counts. The chain couples TRBV27 to TRBJ2-6; D is unresolved. The CDR3 has 15 residues. The V end lost 2 bases, the J end lost 0 bases, and 5 bases lay between the germline ends. CDR1 and CDR2 from the germline V gene are MNHEY and SMNVEV (reference sequence). The CDR3: CASSLVFSGANVLTF. Here the CDR3 DNA reads TGTGCCAGCAGTTTAGTCTTCTCTGGGGCCAACGTCCTGACTTTC.

V and J are TRBV12-3 or TRBV12-4 and TRBJ1-3, with 8 bases that match TRBD1. The V and J ends lost 7 bases and 0 bases, in that order; junction bases with no gene match: 8. The CDR3 consists of 16 residues. CDR3 amino acids: CASTPRDRSSGNTIYF. The CDR3 DNA sequence: TGTGCCAGCACCCCTCGGGACAGGAGCTCTGGAAACACCATATATTTT.